This TCR beta chain was obtained from a study of patients and donors after allogeneic stem cell transplantation. In TCRdb, the RT-PCR reads were re-called with MiXCR into one record per CDR3 protein. The table lists hundreds of thousands of distinct CDR3 sequences, more than 15% of them singletons. CDR3 size: 13 residues. Germline CDR1 reads SGHRS; CDR2 reads YFSETQ. Between the trimmed V and J ends, which lost 0 bases and 5 bases, there was a span of 8 bases. Sequenced input: blood, either unsorted or a sorted T cell fraction (not recorded which). This receptor was taken from a human donor who was either an allogeneic HSCT recipient or a stem cell or donor lymphocyte infusion donor (not recorded which). It is not recorded whose cells these are; they may come from a transplant donor. J is TRBJ2-5 and V is TRBV5-1; D is unclear. CDR3 loop: CASSLERRETQYF. In DNA, the CDR3 is TGCGCCAGCAGCTTGGAACGCCGGGAGACCCAGTACTTC.